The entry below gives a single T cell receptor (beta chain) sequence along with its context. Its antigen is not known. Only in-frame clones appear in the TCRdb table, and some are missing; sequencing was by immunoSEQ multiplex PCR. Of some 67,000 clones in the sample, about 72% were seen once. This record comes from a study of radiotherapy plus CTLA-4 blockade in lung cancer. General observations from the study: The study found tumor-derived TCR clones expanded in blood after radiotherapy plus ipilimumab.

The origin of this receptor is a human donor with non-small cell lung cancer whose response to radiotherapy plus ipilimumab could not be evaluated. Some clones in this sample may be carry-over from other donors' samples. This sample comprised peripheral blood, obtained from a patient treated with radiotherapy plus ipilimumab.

In DNA form, the CDR3 reads TGCGCCAGCAGCCAAGATCTCGACAGCTATAGCAATCAGCCCCAGCATTTT. Translation: CASSQDLDSYSNQPQHF. The rearrangement joins TRBV4-1 to TRBJ1-5; D may be TRBD1 (5 bases). Trimming removed 0 bases from V and 0 bases from J, with 12 bases in between. The V gene's germline CDR1 is MGHRA and CDR2 YSYEKL. The CDR3 extends over 17 amino acids.